These 8 T cell receptor beta chains were sequenced from one sample in a study of T cells in Graves' hyperthyroidism and ophthalmopathy. TCR beta CDR3 regions were amplified from RNA. HTBI primers were employed in a first-round RT-PCR of the TCR CDR3. TCRdb ran MiXCR on the multiplex PCR reads and lists one entry per CDR3 protein. The sample includes about 580,000 distinct CDR3 sequences, roughly 46% of them seen just once. The sequencing input was peripheral blood or thyroid tissue (not recorded which). The receptors were sampled from a woman aged 18-29 years with Graves' hyperthyroidism.

This clonotype occurred a few times. The CDR3 region has the DNA TGTGCCAGTAGTATCGGGTGGGCCACAGATACGCAGTATTTT. This translates into CASSIGWATDTQYF. The chain combines TRBV19 with TRBJ2-3; no clear D. Germline CDR1 LNHDA, CDR2 SQIVND (reference sequence). The CDR3 totals 14 residues. The ends were cut back, 3 bases at V and 2 bases at J, with 9 bases in the middle.

There are many counts of this clonotype. The chain recombines TRBV29-1 with TRBJ2-2; D remains unclear. The CDR3 has 13 amino acids. CDR1 is SQVTM and CDR2 is ANQGSEA in the germline V gene. The V end lost 4 bases, the J end lost 1 base, and 7 bases lay between the germline ends. The DNA of the CDR3 is TGCAGCGTTGGGATAATGAACACCGGGGAGCTGTTTTTT. Translated: CSVGIMNTGELFF.

This rearrangement joins TRBV6-1 to TRBJ1-3; no firm D call. V gave up 6 bases and J gave up 9 bases, with 12 bases separating them. CDR1 and CDR2 from the germline V gene are MNHNS and SASEGT. The CDR3 loop spans 12 amino acids. The CDR3 spells CASRTSGSTIYF. The CDR3 region has the DNA TGTGCCAGCAGGACTAGCGGGAGCACCATATATTTT.

The sample holds many counts of this clonotype. This chain uses TRBV5-6 with TRBJ2-7; either TRBD1 or TRBD2 may supply D (5 bases each). The CDR3 spans 14 residues. Germline CDR1 reads SGHDT; CDR2 reads YYEEEE. The germline V and J ends were trimmed by 4 bases and 9 bases, with 20 bases remaining between them. The CDR3: CASSARDGGPRQYF. The CDR3 bases are TGTGCCAGCAGCGCCAGGGACGGTGGGCCAAGGCAGTACTTC.

This clonotype occurred many times. The CDR3: CASSKPGQDAYNSPLHF. The CDR3 coding sequence is TGTGCCAGTAGTAAACCGGGACAGGACGCCTATAATTCACCCCTCCACTTT. The genes are TRBV19 and TRBJ1-6, with 8 bases matching TRBD1. Germline loops: CDR1 LNHDA, CDR2 SQIVND (reference sequence). CDR3 size: 17 residues. J gave up 2 bases and V 4 bases, and 7 bases lay outside the gene matches.

This clonotype was recorded at least ten times. The chain employs TRBV5-8 and TRBJ2-6, with D perhaps matching TRBD1 (6 bases). The CDR3 consists of 17 residues. Germline CDR1 reads SGHTS; CDR2 reads YDEGEE. Deletions cut 4 bases from V and 0 bases from J, with 14 bases between. In nucleotides, the CDR3 is TGTGCCAGCAGCGTATGGGGGCCTAGCTCTGGGGCCAACGTCCTGACTTTC. It yields the protein CASSVWGPSSGANVLTF.

This clonotype was counted ten times or more. The chain couples TRBV6-5 to TRBJ1-4, with unresolved D. With 5 bases removed from V and 7 bases from J, the gap between germline ends came to 14 bases. There are 14 residues in the CDR3. Germline-derived CDR1 and CDR2 are MNHEY and SVGAGI. The CDR3 bases are TGTGCCAGCAGTCCACGACGGGGAGGTGAAAAACTGTTTTTT. Protein sequence: CASSPRRGGEKLFF.

This clonotype was detected ten times or more. This chain links TRBV20-1 with TRBJ2-5; perhaps TRBD2 as D (6 bases). CDR3 length equals 17 residues. Germline CDR1 and CDR2: DFQATT and SNEGSKA (reference sequence). The V end lost 3 bases, the J end lost 0 bases, and 20 bases lay between the germline ends. CDR3 DNA sequence: TGCAGTGCTAGGCTCTGGGGCGGGATAATCTACCAAGAGACCCAGTACTTC. Its protein product is CSARLWGGIIYQETQYF.